The 22 T cell receptor beta chains reported below all come from one sample, sequenced in a study of blood T cell repertoires in COVID-19. Sequencing was performed with immunoSEQ multiplex PCR; in TCRdb, only in-frame clones are kept and a portion is missing. The data show hundreds of thousands of clones, with roughly nine tenths seen just once and around 2.8% held by the top ten. The source material was peripheral blood. These receptors were collected from a woman between 25 and 40 years old with COVID-19, enrolled during active disease.

The genes are TRBV30 and TRBJ1-1; D perhaps matches TRBD1 (6 bases). CDR1 and CDR2 (germline): GTSNPN, SVGIG (reference sequence). This CDR3 has 14 amino acids. V gave up 5 bases and J gave up 1 base, with 14 bases separating them. Here the CDR3 reads CAWDQGPQNTEAFF. The CDR3 coding sequence is TGTGCCTGGGACCAGGGGCCGCAGAACACTGAAGCTTTCTTT.

The J gene is TRBJ2-2, the V gene TRBV11-2; TRBD2 matches at 14 bases. Germline CDR1 reads SGHAT; CDR2 reads FQNNGV. The length of the CDR3 is 19 residues. J was trimmed by 6 bases and V by 5 bases; bases with no gene match: 14. The CDR3 DNA is TGTGCCAGCAGCCCCAAACCGGTGACTAGCGGGAGGGCCGCCGGGGAGCTGTTTTTT. Translation gives CASSPKPVTSGRAAGELFF. The full variable domain, completed using reference TRBV11-2 and TRBJ2-2, is EAGVAQSPRYKIIEKRQSVAFWCNPISGHATLYWYQQILGQGPKLLIQFQNNGVVDDSQLPKDRFSAERLKGVDSTLKIQPAKLEDSAVYLCASSPKPVTSGRAAGELFFGEGSRLTVL.

This clone was detected once. This chain links TRBV27 with TRBJ1-1; D remains ambiguous. In germline, CDR1 is MNHEY, CDR2 SMNVEV (reference sequence). The CDR3 spans 11 residues. This CDR3 is CVALKNTEAFF. The CDR3 nucleotides are TGTGTGGCCTTGAAGAACACTGAAGCTTTCTTT.

The chain carries TRBV21-1 and TRBJ2-3; TRBD2 is the table's D call, not checked against the DNA. TRBV21-1 is a pseudogene segment. This CDR3 spans 13 amino acids. The CDR3 sequence is CASSKKRAAEQYF. CDR3 bases: TGTGCCAGCAGCAAAAAGAGGGCGGCAGAGCAGTATTTT.

The rearrangement uses TRBV7-8 and TRBJ1-2, with a tentative D call TRBD1 (6 bases). CDR1 and CDR2 (germline): SGHVS, FQNEAQ. V lost 1 base, J lost 4 bases, and 13 bases lay in between. The CDR3 loop spans 15 amino acids. DNA of the CDR3: TGTGCCAGCAGCTTAGAGGGGGTGGTAGGCTATGGCTACACCTTC. Residues: CASSLEGVVGYGYTF.

J is TRBJ2-1 and V is TRBV7-9; 9 bases map to TRBD2. With 6 bases clipped from V and 5 bases from J, the junction kept 8 bases outside the gene matches. Germline CDR1 and CDR2: SEHNR and FQNEAQ (reference sequence). The CDR3 covers 15 residues. CDR3 coding DNA: TGTGCCAGCAGTGGATTAGTAGCGGGAGACAATGAGCAGTTCTTC. Amino acid sequence: CASSGLVAGDNEQFF.

This clone appeared many times. The chain carries TRBV18 and TRBJ2-7; 9 nucleotides agree with TRBD2. The ends lost 3 bases at V and 4 bases at J; junction bases unmatched: 7. Germline V gene sequence: CDR1 KGHSH, CDR2 LQKENI. The CDR3 is 15 amino acids. CDR3 loop: CASSPGSGGLYEQYF. The CDR3 DNA follows: TGTGCCAGCTCACCCGGGAGCGGGGGGCTGTACGAGCAGTACTTC.

This clone showed up just once. The rearrangement uses TRBV4-1 and TRBJ1-2; tentative D call: TRBD1 (5 bases). There are 15 residues in the CDR3. Trimming took off 0 bases at V and 4 bases at J, with 12 bases between the two ends. Germline CDR1 is MGHRA and CDR2 is YSYEKL. CDR3 region: CASSQERGLLYGYTF. The CDR3 bases are TGCGCCAGCAGCCAAGAAAGGGGACTGCTCTATGGCTACACCTTC.

V is TRBV29-1 and J is TRBJ2-2; 8 bases fit TRBD2. There are 13 residues in the CDR3. J gave up 4 bases and V 5 bases, and 3 bases lay outside the gene matches. Germline V gives CDR1 SQVTM, CDR2 ANQGSEA. CDR3 region: CSVYGRATGELFF. The CDR3 region has the DNA TGCAGCGTTTACGGGAGGGCCACCGGGGAGCTGTTTTTT.

The rearrangement uses TRBV18 and TRBJ2-7; the D gene is possibly TRBD1 (5 bases). Germline CDR1 KGHSH, CDR2 LQKENI. This CDR3 comprises 15 residues. V was cut by 0 bases and J by 3 bases, with 12 bases left in between. This CDR3 is CASSPPGPGNYEQYF. For the CDR3, the DNA is TGTGCCAGCTCACCACCGGGGCCAGGTAACTACGAGCAGTACTTC.

This chain connects TRBV14 to TRBJ2-3, with a tentative D call TRBD1 (6 bases). V lost 0 bases and J lost 2, with 15 bases in between. The V gene's germline CDR1 is SGHDN and CDR2 FVKESK. CDR3 size: 17 residues. The CDR3 region is CASSQDTAGVNTDTQYF. For the CDR3, the DNA is TGTGCCAGCAGCCAAGATACGGCAGGGGTAAACACAGATACGCAGTATTTT.

This chain uses TRBV6-6 with TRBJ2-7; a possible D gene is TRBD2 (5 bases). Trimming left V 5 bases short and J 6 bases short, with 17 bases between. The CDR3 spans 14 residues. The germline gives CDR1 MNHNY, CDR2 SVGAGI (reference sequence). The CDR3 DNA sequence: TGTGCCAGCAGTCCTGGACTCCCTTTCCTCGAGCAGTACGTC. This gives the protein CASSPGLPFLEQYV.

The chain combines TRBV4-2 with TRBJ1-2, with TRBD1 identical over 7 bases. This CDR3 has 16 amino acids. V trimming: 0 bases; J trimming: 4 bases; junction bases outside the gene matches: 8. Per the germline V gene, CDR1 is LGHNA and CDR2 is YNFKEQ. The CDR3 coding sequence is TGTGCCAGCAGCCAAGATCCGGGACAGCGAATCTATGGCTACACCTTC. Its protein is CASSQDPGQRIYGYTF.

The chain links TRBV27 to TRBJ1-2, with 9 bases aligning to TRBD1. Unmatched junction bases numbered 2, after V lost 5 bases and J lost 4 bases. There are 13 residues in the CDR3. Germline CDR1 MNHEY, CDR2 SMNVEV (reference sequence). DNA of the CDR3: TGTGCCAGCAGTCAGACAGGGGGCTATGGCTACACCTTC. Translated, it gives CASSQTGGYGYTF.

The chain links TRBV7-2 to TRBJ2-1; 11 bases line up with TRBD2. Germline loops: CDR1 SGHTA, CDR2 FQGNSA. V was pared by 4 bases and J by 4 bases, with 3 bases of the junction left unmatched. This CDR3 comprises 15 residues. As DNA, the CDR3 is TGTGCCAGCAGCTGGGGACTAGCGGAGTACAATGAGCAGTTCTTC. Amino acid sequence: CASSWGLAEYNEQFF. Using reference TRBV7-2 and TRBJ2-1 for the parts outside the CDR3, the full variable domain is GAGVSQSPSNKVTEKGKDVELRCDPISGHTALYWYRQSLGQGLEFLIYFQGNSAPDKSGLPSDRFSAERTGGSVSTLTIQRTQQEDSAVYLCASSWGLAEYNEQFFGPGTRLTVL.

This chain connects TRBV7-9 to TRBJ2-2, with D hard to call. The length of the CDR3 is 15 residues. V lost 5 bases and J 5 bases, leaving 15 bases between the germline ends. Germline lookup yields CDR1 SEHNR and CDR2 FQNEAQ (reference sequence). The CDR3 DNA follows: TGTGCCAGCAGCCCCCAGGATTTAGAAACCGGGGAGCTGTTTTTT. As protein: CASSPQDLETGELFF.

This sequence joins TRBV4-1 and TRBJ1-2; D possibly corresponds to TRBD1 (6 bases). V dropped 3 bases and J dropped 7 bases, with 18 bases sitting between them. Germline CDR1 reads MGHRA; CDR2 reads YSYEKL. CDR3 length: 15 residues. The CDR3 loop is CASSQMWTARVGYTF. CDR3 in DNA: TGCGCCAGCAGCCAGATGTGGACAGCGAGGGTTGGCTACACCTTC.

This chain links TRBV27 with TRBJ2-1, with D uncertain. Trimming took 4 bases from V and 7 from J, leaving 11 bases between them. CDR3 size: 13 residues. The germline gives CDR1 MNHEY, CDR2 SMNVEV (reference sequence). The CDR3 loop reads CASSSLVANEQFF. Here the CDR3 DNA reads TGTGCCAGCAGTTCCCTGGTAGCTAATGAGCAGTTCTTC.

This rearrangement joins TRBV19 to TRBJ2-4, with D possibly matching TRBD1 (7 bases). The CDR3 runs 16 residues. Germline V gives CDR1 LNHDA, CDR2 SQIVND (reference sequence). V lost 4 bases, J lost 1 base, and 14 bases lay in between. The DNA of the CDR3 is TGTGCCAGTAGTAATGACAGGGCGGGGGCCAAAAACATTCAGTACTTC. Protein: CASSNDRAGAKNIQYF. Full variable domain (missing parts from reference TRBV19 and TRBJ2-4): DGGITQSPKYLFRKEGQNVTLSCEQNLNHDAMYWYRQDPGQGLRLIYYSQIVNDFQKGDIAEGYSVSREKKESFPLTVTSAQKNPTAFYLCASSNDRAGAKNIQYFGAGTRLSVL.

This rearrangement joins TRBV7-9 to TRBJ1-4, with 7 bases matching TRBD1. This CDR3 is built from 16 residues. CDR1 is SEHNR, CDR2 FQNEAQ, per germline (reference sequence). V was pared by 5 bases and J by 5 bases, with 11 bases of the junction left unmatched. The CDR3: CASSINLDRSNEKLFF. The CDR3 nucleotides read TGTGCCAGCAGCATAAACTTGGACAGGTCAAATGAAAAACTGTTTTTT.

The V call is TRBV29-1, the J call TRBJ1-2; 7 positions agree with TRBD1. Germline V CDR1 and CDR2: SQVTM, ANQGSEA. Losses at the gene ends were 5 bases for V and 4 bases for J; bases not matched to a gene: 4. The CDR3 totals 12 residues. CDR3 amino acids: CSVPQGSYGYTF. The DNA for the CDR3 is TGCAGCGTTCCACAGGGGAGCTATGGCTACACCTTC. The full variable domain, its missing parts supplied by reference TRBV29-1 and TRBJ1-2, is SAVISQKPSRDICQRGTSLTIQCQVDSQVTMMFWYRQQPGQSLTLIATANQGSEATYESGFVIDKFPISRPNLTFSTLTVSNMSPEDSSIYLCSVPQGSYGYTFGSGTRLTVV.

The chain has TRBV19 and TRBJ1-1; 10 bases align to TRBD1. In germline, CDR1 is LNHDA, CDR2 SQIVND (reference sequence). The ends lost 6 bases at V and 0 bases at J; junction bases unmatched: 13. This CDR3 is built from 18 residues. CDR3 nucleotides: TGTGCCAGTAGAGGGACAGGGGAATGGACCACCATGAACACTGAAGCTTTCTTT. As protein: CASRGTGEWTTMNTEAFF.